This TCR beta chain is from a study of blood T cell repertoires in COVID-19. Study-wide background: Whether acute or convalescent, the COVID-19 samples came from the United States, Italy and Spain. Sources were T cells, B-cell-depleted T cells, or PBMCs; the material itself was cDNA or gDNA.

Source study methods: Using reference gene primer amplification, nucleated cell counts were estimated. Sequenced by immunoSEQ multiplex PCR; TCRdb stores in-frame clones only, minus some. V, J and clone size are taken as reported in that table, and D and trimming were inferred from the DNA itself. This table has some 170,000 clones, roughly 87% appearing once. The germline V gene has CDR1 MNHEY and CDR2 SMNVEV (reference sequence). The CDR3 loop spans 18 amino acids. Trimming at V came to 5 bases and at J to 5 bases, leaving 16 bases not matched to a gene. This chain uses TRBV27 with TRBJ1-5; 9 bases are a match to TRBD1. This TCR was recovered from a woman aged 55-70 years who had recovered from COVID-19. The specimen sequenced was peripheral blood. This CDR3 reads CASSPKPWDRVGDQPQHF. The CDR3, as DNA: TGTGCCAGCAGTCCCAAACCCTGGGACAGGGTGGGCGATCAGCCCCAGCATTTT.